This entry lists 2 T cell receptor beta chains sequenced from one sample in a study of Graves' ophthalmopathy and Graves' hyperthyroidism. RNA served as the template for amplifying TCR beta CDR3 regions. Scientists carried out first-round RT-PCR using HTBI primers and then a second-round multiplex PCR. TCRdb called the multiplex PCR reads again in MiXCR, with one record for every CDR3 protein. The table lists 200,000 to 300,000 distinct CDR3 sequences, around 50% of them singletons. Sequencing was done on a sample of peripheral blood. These receptor sequences come from an adult man with Graves' ophthalmopathy.

The chain recombines TRBV12-3 or TRBV12-4 with TRBJ2-7, with unresolved D. Trimming shortened V by 6 bases and J by 7 bases, and 13 bases separated the two germline ends. The CDR3 totals 12 residues. In DNA, the CDR3 is TGTGCCAGCAGGGAGACGTTGGGGGAGCAGTACTTC. Translated: CASRETLGEQYF.

This clonotype was observed a handful of times. This rearrangement joins TRBV10-2 to TRBJ1-2, with D uncertain. Germline assignment: CDR1 WSHSY and CDR2 SAAADI. The V gene lost 4 bases and the J gene lost 6 bases, with 12 bases spanning the gap. There are 13 residues in the CDR3. As DNA, the CDR3 is TGCGCCAGCAGTGGAGGAAATTTCGATGGCTACACCTTC. Translated, it gives CASSGGNFDGYTF.